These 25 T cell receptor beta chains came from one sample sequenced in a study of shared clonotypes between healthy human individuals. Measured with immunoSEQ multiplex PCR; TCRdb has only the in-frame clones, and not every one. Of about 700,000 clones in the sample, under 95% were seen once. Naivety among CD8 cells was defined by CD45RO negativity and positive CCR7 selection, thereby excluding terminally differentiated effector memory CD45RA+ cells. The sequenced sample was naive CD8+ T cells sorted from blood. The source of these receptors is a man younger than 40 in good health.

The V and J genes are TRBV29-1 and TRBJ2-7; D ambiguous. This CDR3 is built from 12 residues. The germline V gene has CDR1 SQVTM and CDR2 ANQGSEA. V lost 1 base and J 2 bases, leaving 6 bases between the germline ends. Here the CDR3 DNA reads TGCAGCGTTGAAGGCAGCACCTACGAGCAGTACTTC. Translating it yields CSVEGSTYEQYF.

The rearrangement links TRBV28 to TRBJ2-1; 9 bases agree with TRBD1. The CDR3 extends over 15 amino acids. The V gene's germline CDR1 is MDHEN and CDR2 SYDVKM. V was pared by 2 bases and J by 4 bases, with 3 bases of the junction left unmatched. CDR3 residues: CASSLGDRAYNEQFF. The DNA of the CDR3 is TGTGCCAGCAGTTTAGGGGACAGGGCGTACAATGAGCAGTTCTTC.

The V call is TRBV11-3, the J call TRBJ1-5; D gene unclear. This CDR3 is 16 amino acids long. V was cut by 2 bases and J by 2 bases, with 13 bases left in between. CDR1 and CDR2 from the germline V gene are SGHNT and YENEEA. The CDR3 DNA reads TGTGCCAGCAGCTTATGGCGGGTATTAGGCAATCAGCCCCAGCATTTT. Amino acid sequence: CASSLWRVLGNQPQHF.

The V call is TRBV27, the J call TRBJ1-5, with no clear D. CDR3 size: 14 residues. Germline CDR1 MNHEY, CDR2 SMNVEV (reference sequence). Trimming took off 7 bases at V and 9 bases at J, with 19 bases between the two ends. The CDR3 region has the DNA TGTGCCAGCAAGCTCACGGGCCCGGGGAGGCCCCAGCATTTT. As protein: CASKLTGPGRPQHF.

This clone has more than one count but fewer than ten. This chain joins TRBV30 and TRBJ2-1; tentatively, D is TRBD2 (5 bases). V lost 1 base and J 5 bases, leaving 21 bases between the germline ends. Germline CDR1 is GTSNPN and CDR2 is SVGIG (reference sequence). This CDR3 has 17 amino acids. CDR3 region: CAWSGPLKLGLDNEQFF. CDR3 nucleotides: TGTGCCTGGAGTGGTCCGCTAAAACTAGGCCTGGACAATGAGCAGTTCTTC. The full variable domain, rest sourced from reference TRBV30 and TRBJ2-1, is SQTIHQWPATLVQPVGSPLSLECTVEGTSNPNLYWYRQAAGRGLQLLFYSVGIGQISSEVPQNLSASRPQDRQFILSSKKLLLSDSGFYLCAWSGPLKLGLDNEQFFGPGTRLTVL.

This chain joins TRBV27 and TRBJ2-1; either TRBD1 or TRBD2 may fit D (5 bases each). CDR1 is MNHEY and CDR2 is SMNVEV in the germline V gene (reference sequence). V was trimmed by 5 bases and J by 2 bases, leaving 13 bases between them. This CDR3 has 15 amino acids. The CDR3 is CASSPRDGTYNEQFF. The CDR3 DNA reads TGTGCCAGCAGTCCGAGGGACGGTACCTACAATGAGCAGTTCTTC.

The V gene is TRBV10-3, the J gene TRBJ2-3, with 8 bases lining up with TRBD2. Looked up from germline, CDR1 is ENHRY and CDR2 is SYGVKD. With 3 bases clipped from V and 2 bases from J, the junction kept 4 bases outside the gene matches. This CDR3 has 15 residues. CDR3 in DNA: TGTGCCATCAGTGAAGCGGGAGACATCACAGATACGCAGTATTTT. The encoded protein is CAISEAGDITDTQYF.

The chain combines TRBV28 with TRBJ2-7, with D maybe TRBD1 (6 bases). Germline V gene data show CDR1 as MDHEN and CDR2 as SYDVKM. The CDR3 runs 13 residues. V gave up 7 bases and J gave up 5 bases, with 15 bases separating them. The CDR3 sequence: CASTYTGIHEQYF. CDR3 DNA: TGTGCCAGCACCTATACAGGGATCCACGAGCAGTACTTC.

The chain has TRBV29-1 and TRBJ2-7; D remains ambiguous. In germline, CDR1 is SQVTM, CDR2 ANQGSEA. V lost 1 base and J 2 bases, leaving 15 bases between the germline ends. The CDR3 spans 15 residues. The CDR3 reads CSVEVKGQETYEQYF. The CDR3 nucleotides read TGCAGCGTTGAAGTCAAGGGCCAGGAAACCTACGAGCAGTACTTC.

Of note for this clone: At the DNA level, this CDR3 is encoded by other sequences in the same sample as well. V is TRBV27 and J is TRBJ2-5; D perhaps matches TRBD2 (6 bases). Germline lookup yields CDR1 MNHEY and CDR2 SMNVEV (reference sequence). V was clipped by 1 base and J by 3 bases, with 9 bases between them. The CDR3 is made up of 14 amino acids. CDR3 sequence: CASSLLGGEETQYF. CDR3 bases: TGTGCCAGCAGTTTATTGGGCGGGGAAGAGACCCAGTACTTC.

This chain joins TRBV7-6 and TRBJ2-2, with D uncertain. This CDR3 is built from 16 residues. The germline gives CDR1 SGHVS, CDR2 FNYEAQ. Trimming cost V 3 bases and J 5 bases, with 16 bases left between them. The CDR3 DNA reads TGTGCCAGCAGCTTGCTTCCCGAGGACGCAACCGGGGAGCTGTTTTTT. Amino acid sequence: CASSLLPEDATGELFF.

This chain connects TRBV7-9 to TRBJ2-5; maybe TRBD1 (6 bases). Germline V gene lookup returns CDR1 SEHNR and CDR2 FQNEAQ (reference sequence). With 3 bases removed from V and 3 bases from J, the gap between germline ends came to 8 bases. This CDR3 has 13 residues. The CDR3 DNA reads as TGTGCCAGCAGCTTGGGGGCCGAAGAGACCCAGTACTTC. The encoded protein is CASSLGAEETQYF.

The CDR3 DNA reads as TGTGCCAGCAGTTTATCCGGACAAGAAGCTTTCTTT. This gives the protein CASSLSGQEAFF. The rearrangement links TRBV27 to TRBJ1-1; weak D call: TRBD1 (5 bases). V was clipped by 0 bases and J by 8 bases, with 7 bases between them. The germline CDR1 and CDR2 sequences are MNHEY and SMNVEV (reference sequence). The length of the CDR3 is 12 residues.

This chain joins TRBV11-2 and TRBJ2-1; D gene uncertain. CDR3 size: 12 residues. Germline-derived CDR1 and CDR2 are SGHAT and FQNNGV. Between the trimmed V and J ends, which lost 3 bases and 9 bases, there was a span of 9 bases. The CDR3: CASSFGDGEQFF. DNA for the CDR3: TGTGCCAGCAGCTTTGGAGATGGTGAGCAGTTCTTC.

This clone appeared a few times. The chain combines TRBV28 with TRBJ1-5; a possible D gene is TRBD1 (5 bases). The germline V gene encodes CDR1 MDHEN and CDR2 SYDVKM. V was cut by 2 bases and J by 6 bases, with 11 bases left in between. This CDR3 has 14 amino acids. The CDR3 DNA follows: TGTGCCAGCAGTTTAATGGGGGACCGTCAGCCCCAGCATTTT. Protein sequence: CASSLMGDRQPQHF.

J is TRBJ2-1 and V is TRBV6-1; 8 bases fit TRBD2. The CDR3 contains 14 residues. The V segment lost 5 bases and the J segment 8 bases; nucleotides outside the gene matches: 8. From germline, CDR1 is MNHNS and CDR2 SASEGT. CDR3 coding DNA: TGTGCCAGCAGTCCTCGGGGGGGAGTTGATGAGCAGTTCTTC. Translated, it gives CASSPRGGVDEQFF.

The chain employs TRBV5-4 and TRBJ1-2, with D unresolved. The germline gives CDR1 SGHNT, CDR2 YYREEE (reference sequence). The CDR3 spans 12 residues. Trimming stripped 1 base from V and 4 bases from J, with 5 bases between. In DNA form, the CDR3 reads TGTGCCAGCAGCTTGCCAGGCTATGGCTACACCTTC. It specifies CASSLPGYGYTF.

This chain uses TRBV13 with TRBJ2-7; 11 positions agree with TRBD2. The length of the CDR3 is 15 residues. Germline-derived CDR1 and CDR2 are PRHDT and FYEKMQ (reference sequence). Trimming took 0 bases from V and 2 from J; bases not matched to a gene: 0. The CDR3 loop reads CASSLGTSGTYEQYF. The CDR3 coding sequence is TGTGCCAGCAGCTTAGGGACTAGCGGGACCTACGAGCAGTACTTC.

The CDR3 nucleotides read TGTGCCAGTACCCCAGGTGGGGAGGCCGGGGAGCTGTTTTTT. Its protein product is CASTPGGEAGELFF. V usage is TRBV19 and J usage is TRBJ2-2; a weak D match, TRBD2 (6 bases). The germline CDR1 and CDR2 sequences are LNHDA and SQIVND (reference sequence). The length of the CDR3 is 14 residues. The V end lost 7 bases, the J end lost 6 bases, and 15 bases lay between the germline ends.

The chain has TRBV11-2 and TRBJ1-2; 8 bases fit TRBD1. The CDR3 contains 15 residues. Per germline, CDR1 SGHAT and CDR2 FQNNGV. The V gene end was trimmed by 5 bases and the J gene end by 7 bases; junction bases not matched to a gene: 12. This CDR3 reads CASSRDGQGRAGYTF. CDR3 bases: TGTGCCAGCAGCCGGGACGGACAGGGTAGAGCTGGCTACACCTTC.

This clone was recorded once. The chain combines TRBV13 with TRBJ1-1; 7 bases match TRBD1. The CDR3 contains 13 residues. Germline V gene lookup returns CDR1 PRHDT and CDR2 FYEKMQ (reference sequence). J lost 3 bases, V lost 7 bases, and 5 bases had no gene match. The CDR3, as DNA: TGTGCCAGCACTGTCAGGGGGGACACTGAAGCTTTCTTT. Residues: CASTVRGDTEAFF.

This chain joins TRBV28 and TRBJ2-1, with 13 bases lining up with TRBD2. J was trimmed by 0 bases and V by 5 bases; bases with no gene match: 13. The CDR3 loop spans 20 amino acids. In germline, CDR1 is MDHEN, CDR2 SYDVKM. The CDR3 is CASSPLPQLAGGSSYNEQFF. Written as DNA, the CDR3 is TGTGCCAGCAGTCCACTACCCCAACTAGCGGGAGGGAGCTCCTACAATGAGCAGTTCTTC.

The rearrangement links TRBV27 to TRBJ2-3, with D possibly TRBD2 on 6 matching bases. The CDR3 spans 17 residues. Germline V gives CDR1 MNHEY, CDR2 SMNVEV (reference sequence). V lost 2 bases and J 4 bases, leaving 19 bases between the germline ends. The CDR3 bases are TGTGCCAGCAGTTTACTTCGGGGGAGAGGTTATGCAGATACGCAGTATTTT. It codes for CASSLLRGRGYADTQYF.

In nucleotides, the CDR3 is TGCGCCAGCAGTGAGTCCGGGGTAAGCTCCTACGAGCAGTACTTC. Its protein is CASSESGVSSYEQYF. The chain is built from TRBV10-1 and TRBJ2-7, with a tentative D call TRBD2 (5 bases). Germline V gives CDR1 WNHNN, CDR2 SYGVQD (reference sequence). Trimming left V 0 bases short and J 0 bases short, with 9 bases between. This CDR3 is built from 15 residues.

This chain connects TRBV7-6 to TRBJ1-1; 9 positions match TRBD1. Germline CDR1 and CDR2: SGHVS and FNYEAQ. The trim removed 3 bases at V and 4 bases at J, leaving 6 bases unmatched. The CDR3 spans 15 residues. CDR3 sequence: CASSLGQGGGTEAFF. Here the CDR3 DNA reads TGTGCCAGCAGCTTGGGACAGGGAGGTGGCACTGAAGCTTTCTTT.